One sample yielded the 18 T cell receptor beta chains listed below, sequenced in a study of response to subunit inactivated influenza vaccine listed by TCRdb under 2018. Libraries were prepared through RT-PCR. Sequenced using an Illumina HiSeq 2500. TCRdb reprocessed the public reads (quality trimming at Q25 with fastp, clone calling with MiXCR) and kept in-frame beta chains. CDR3 protein sequences are deduplicated, and each keeps its most common genes and DNA. This sample lists about 180,000 distinct CDR3 sequences; around a tenth were detected once. Together, the top ten hold approximately 10% of the sample. Sequences were derived from non-naive T cells sorted from PBMCs, sampled on the day of vaccination. The cell subset or site label on this specimen signifies: memory T cell fraction. Receptors originate from a man aged 50-59 years who received an inactivated influenza vaccine. Donor details come from another sample of the same person, matched by shared clones.

This clonotype was seen repeatedly, ten times or more. This chain uses TRBV6-4 with TRBJ2-3; no clear D gene. Trimming took off 4 bases at V and 1 base at J, with 9 bases between the two ends. Looked up from germline, CDR1 is MRHNA and CDR2 is SNTAGT. The CDR3 runs 14 residues. The CDR3 DNA reads as TGTGCCAGCAGTGCCGGCGGAGGCACAGATACGCAGTATTTT. Residues: CASSAGGGTDTQYF.

The chain combines TRBV20-1 with TRBJ2-3; no definite D call. Trimming removed 6 bases at V and 2 bases at J, with 9 bases between. This CDR3 comprises 12 residues. In germline, CDR1 is DFQATT, CDR2 SNEGSKA (reference sequence). CDR3 sequence: CSARRITDTQYF. In nucleotides, the CDR3 is TGCAGTGCCCGGCGCATCACAGATACGCAGTATTTT.

At least ten counts were recorded for this clonotype. CDR3 DNA sequence: TGTGCCAGCAGCGTAGGAGTTTACAATGAGCAGTTCTTC. Amino acids: CASSVGVYNEQFF. The chain combines TRBV9 with TRBJ2-1; D is unresolved. V shed 0 bases and J shed 4 bases, with 5 bases lying between them. The germline V gene encodes CDR1 SGDLS and CDR2 YYNGEE. This CDR3 has 13 residues.

The chain is built from TRBV4-2 and TRBJ2-1; 16 nucleotides agree with TRBD2. The CDR3 has 21 amino acids. CDR1 is LGHNA and CDR2 is YNFKEQ in the germline V gene. Unmatched junction bases numbered 12, after V lost 0 bases and J lost 4 bases. The CDR3 DNA reads TGTGCCAGCAGCCAAGAGGCGCCGGGACTAGCGGGAGGGCCCGAATACAATGAGCAGTTCTTC. Protein: CASSQEAPGLAGGPEYNEQFF.

This clonotype came up a few times. The chain links TRBV5-1 to TRBJ2-7; the D gene is possibly TRBD1 (7 bases). CDR1 and CDR2 from the germline V gene are SGHRS and YFSETQ. V shed 3 bases and J shed 4 bases, with 20 bases lying between them. The CDR3 totals 16 residues. This chain's CDR3 is CASSSSGTEGGYEQYF. DNA of the CDR3: TGCGCCAGCAGCTCCTCCGGGACAGAGGGGGGATACGAGCAGTACTTC.

The V call is TRBV15, the J call TRBJ2-2; tentative D call: TRBD2 (6 bases). The CDR3 is 14 residues long. The germline V and J ends were trimmed by 9 bases and 0 bases, with 11 bases remaining between them. Germline CDR1 and CDR2: LNHNV and YYDKDF (reference sequence). This CDR3 reads CATREDPNTGELFF. The CDR3, as DNA: TGTGCCACGAGGGAGGACCCGAACACCGGGGAGCTGTTTTTT.

This clonotype turned up a few times. This chain joins TRBV4-1 and TRBJ1-4, with D perhaps TRBD1 (5 bases). CDR1 is MGHRA and CDR2 is YSYEKL in the germline V gene. The CDR3 length is 14 residues. The ends were cut back, 0 bases at V and 4 bases at J, with 6 bases in the middle. DNA of the CDR3: TGCGCCAGCAGCCAAGATAGGGGTAATGAAAAACTGTTTTTT. Translation gives CASSQDRGNEKLFF.

This clonotype was seen more than once but under ten times. The chain carries TRBV20-1 and TRBJ2-1, with 9 bases identical to TRBD2. Trimming took 5 bases from V and 2 from J; bases not matched to a gene: 7. Germline V CDR1 and CDR2: DFQATT, SNEGSKA (reference sequence). The CDR3 length is 15 residues. The CDR3 spells CSAPRLAGTYNEQFF. The CDR3 region has the DNA TGCAGTGCTCCGCGGCTAGCGGGAACCTACAATGAGCAGTTCTTC.

J is TRBJ1-4 and V is TRBV5-4; 8 bases are shared with TRBD1. The germline gives CDR1 SGHNT, CDR2 YYREEE (reference sequence). This CDR3 region has 15 residues. Trimming took 0 bases from V and 13 from J; bases not matched to a gene: 11. The CDR3 loop is CASSLGGTGALGLFF. CDR3 DNA sequence: TGTGCCAGCAGCTTGGGAGGGACAGGAGCCCTCGGACTGTTTTTT.

This clonotype was seen at least ten times. The chain recombines TRBV6-2 or TRBV6-3 with TRBJ1-3; the D is unclear. CDR3 length: 14 residues. Germline-derived CDR1 and CDR2 are MNHEY and SVGEGT. V dropped 4 bases and J dropped 3 bases, with 10 bases sitting between them. CDR3: CASSSGFDGNTIYF. The CDR3 coding sequence is TGTGCCAGCAGTTCGGGGTTCGATGGAAACACCATATATTTT.

This clonotype turned up a few times. J is TRBJ2-1 and V is TRBV11-2, with TRBD1 matching 7 bases. The germline CDR1 and CDR2 sequences are SGHAT and FQNNGV. This CDR3 is built from 15 residues. With 5 bases clipped from V and 6 bases from J, the junction kept 10 bases outside the gene matches. CDR3 bases: TGTGCCAGCAGCGTTAACAGGGGTCCCCTCAATGAGCAGTTCTTC. This encodes CASSVNRGPLNEQFF.

The V gene is TRBV29-1, the J gene TRBJ1-1; maybe TRBD1 (6 bases). The V and J ends lost 6 bases and 0 bases respectively, with 17 bases between them. Looked up from germline, CDR1 is SQVTM and CDR2 is ANQGSEA. This CDR3 spans 15 amino acids. CDR3 residues: CSVEQGGRMNTEAFF. The CDR3 DNA reads as TGCAGCGTCGAACAGGGAGGGAGGATGAACACTGAAGCTTTCTTT.

The chain employs TRBV6-5 and TRBJ2-7; the match to TRBD2 covers 13 bases. J lost 2 bases, V lost 0 bases, and 4 bases had no gene match. The CDR3 is 17 residues long. The germline V gene has CDR1 MNHEY and CDR2 SVGAGI. This CDR3 reads CASSYSGLAGETYEQYF. The CDR3 DNA reads as TGTGCCAGCAGTTACTCCGGACTAGCGGGAGAGACCTACGAGCAGTACTTC.

This clonotype was counted at least ten times. The V and J genes are TRBV12-3 or TRBV12-4 and TRBJ2-1; no clear D. The CDR3 loop spans 16 amino acids. The V and J ends lost 5 bases and 0 bases respectively, with 14 bases between them. The CDR3 reads CASSPARRLSYNEQFF. Written as DNA, the CDR3 is TGTGCCAGCAGTCCCGCCCGCCGGCTCTCCTACAATGAGCAGTTCTTC.

This clonotype has a count of ten or more. The rearrangement links TRBV7-2 to TRBJ1-1; D gene unclear. The CDR3 runs to 12 residues. Trimming left V 5 bases short and J 8 bases short, with 12 bases between. Germline V gives CDR1 SGHTA, CDR2 FQGNSA. The CDR3 spells CASSLLGIEAFF. The DNA of the CDR3 is TGTGCCAGCAGCCTCCTCGGGATAGAAGCTTTCTTT.

This clonotype showed up many times. This chain uses TRBV5-1 with TRBJ2-1; D gene ambiguous. V shed 4 bases and J shed 7 bases, with 12 bases lying between them. Germline CDR1 is SGHRS and CDR2 is YFSETQ. The CDR3 has 13 residues. The CDR3: CASSPFPGNEQFF. The DNA for the CDR3 is TGCGCCAGCAGCCCTTTCCCGGGTAATGAGCAGTTCTTC.

In its sample, this clonotype was seen once. This may arise from a read error, as a much more abundant clone is one base away. This chain links TRBV6-4 with TRBJ2-1; D is ambiguous. The V end was cut by 2 bases, the J end by 7 bases, with 12 bases between. The CDR3 length is 14 residues. CDR1 and CDR2 (germline): MRHNA, SNTAGT. CDR3 sequence reads: CASSDGVRQNEQFF. CDR3 bases: TGTGCCAGCAGTGACGGGGTACGGCAGAATGAGCAGTTCTTC.

The rearrangement joins TRBV7-2 to TRBJ2-5; 11 nucleotides match TRBD2. The CDR3 sequence is 15 residues long. Germline CDR1 and CDR2: SGHTA and FQGNSA. Germline trimming cut 2 bases from V and 1 base from J; bases unmatched to any gene: 0. This chain's CDR3 is CASSLLAGGQETQYF. The CDR3 DNA follows: TGTGCCAGCAGCTTACTAGCGGGGGGCCAAGAGACCCAGTACTTC. The full variable domain, completed using reference TRBV7-2 and TRBJ2-5, is GAGVSQSPSNKVTEKGKDVELRCDPISGHTALYWYRQSLGQGLEFLIYFQGNSAPDKSGLPSDRFSAERTGGSVSTLTIQRTQQEDSAVYLCASSLLAGGQETQYFGPGTRLLVL.